The sequence of this T cell receptor (beta chain) was determined in a study of CD8+CD57+ T cells in acquired aplastic anemia. Study-wide results and caveats: Roughly 27 sequences, all CD8+ CDR3, were shared between patients and controls.

Points on this clonotype: Its antigen is unknown.

The TCR beta profiling, which covered VDJ combination and CDR3 sequence, was carried out using genomic DNA as the template. TCRdb processed the reads anew with MiXCR; each CDR3 protein has one entry. The sample lists some 220,000 distinct CDR3 sequences, approximately 35% occurring once. Germline CDR1 is SNHLY and CDR2 is FYNNEI. The V gene end was trimmed by 7 bases and the J gene end by 3 bases; junction bases not matched to a gene: 5. There are 13 residues in the CDR3. The TCR comes from a human donor in good health, serving as a control. Sequencing input: sorted CD4+, CD8+, or CD8+CD57+ T cells (not recorded which) from PBMCs. This chain links TRBV2 with TRBJ2-7; 8 bases line up with TRBD1. CDR3 in amino acids: CASKDRASYEQYV. CDR3 bases: TGTGCCAGCAAGGACAGGGCGAGCTACGAGCAGTACGTC.